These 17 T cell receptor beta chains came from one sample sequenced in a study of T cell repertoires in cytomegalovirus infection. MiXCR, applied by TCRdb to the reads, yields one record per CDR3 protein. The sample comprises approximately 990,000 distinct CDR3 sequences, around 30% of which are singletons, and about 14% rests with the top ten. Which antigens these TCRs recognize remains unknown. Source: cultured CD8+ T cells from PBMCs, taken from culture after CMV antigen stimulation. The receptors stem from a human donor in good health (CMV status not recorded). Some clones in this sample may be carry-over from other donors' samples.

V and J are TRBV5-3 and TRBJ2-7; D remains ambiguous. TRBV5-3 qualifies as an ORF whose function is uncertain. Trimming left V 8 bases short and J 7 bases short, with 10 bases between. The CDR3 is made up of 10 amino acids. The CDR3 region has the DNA TGTGCCAGCGGCTGGGAAGAGCAGTACTTC. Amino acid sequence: CASGWEEQYF.

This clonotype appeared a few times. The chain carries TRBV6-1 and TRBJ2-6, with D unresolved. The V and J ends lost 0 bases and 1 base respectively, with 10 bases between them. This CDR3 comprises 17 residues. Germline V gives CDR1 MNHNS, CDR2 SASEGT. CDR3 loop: CASSEATDRSGANVLTF. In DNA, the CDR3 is TGTGCCAGCAGTGAAGCAACAGACCGGTCTGGGGCCAACGTCCTGACTTTC.

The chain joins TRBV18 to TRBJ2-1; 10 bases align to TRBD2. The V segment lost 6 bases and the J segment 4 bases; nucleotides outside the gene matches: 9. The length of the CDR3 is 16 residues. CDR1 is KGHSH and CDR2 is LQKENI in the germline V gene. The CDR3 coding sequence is TGTGCCAGCTCCCGACGAGGACTAGCGGCGTACAATGAGCAGTTCTTC. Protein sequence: CASSRRGLAAYNEQFF.

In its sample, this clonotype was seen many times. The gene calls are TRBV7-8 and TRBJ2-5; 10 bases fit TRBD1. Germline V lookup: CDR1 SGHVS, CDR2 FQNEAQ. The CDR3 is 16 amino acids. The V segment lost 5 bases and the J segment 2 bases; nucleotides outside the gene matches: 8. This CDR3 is CASSGFPGQGQETQYF. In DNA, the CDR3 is TGTGCCAGCAGCGGGTTTCCGGGACAGGGGCAAGAGACCCAGTACTTC. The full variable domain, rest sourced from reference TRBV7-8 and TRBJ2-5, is GAGVSQSPRYKVAKRGQDVALRCDPISGHVSLFWYQQALGQGPEFLTYFQNEAQLDKSGLPSDRFFAERPEGSVSTLKIQRTQQEDSAVYLCASSGFPGQGQETQYFGPGTRLLVL.

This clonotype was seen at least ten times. This CDR3 reads CASSLTGQGLSTDTQYF. In nucleotides, the CDR3 is TGTGCCAGCAGCCTTACCGGACAGGGCCTTAGCACAGATACGCAGTATTTT. The gene calls are TRBV7-6 and TRBJ2-3, with 8 positions matching TRBD1. Germline-derived CDR1 and CDR2 are SGHVS and FNYEAQ. This CDR3 has 17 amino acids. J was trimmed by 0 bases and V by 5 bases; bases with no gene match: 10. Based on the CDR3 plus reference TRBV7-6 and TRBJ2-3, the full variable domain is GAGVSQSPRYKVTKRGQDVALRCDPISGHVSLYWYRQALGQGPEFLTYFNYEAQQDKSGLPNDRFSAERPEGSISTLTIQRTEQRDSAMYRCASSLTGQGLSTDTQYFGPGTRLTVL.

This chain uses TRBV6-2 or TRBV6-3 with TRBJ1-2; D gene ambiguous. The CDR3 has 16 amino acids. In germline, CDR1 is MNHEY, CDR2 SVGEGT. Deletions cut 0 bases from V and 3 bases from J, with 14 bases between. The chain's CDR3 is CASSYSIEERDYGYTF. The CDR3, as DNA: TGTGCCAGCAGTTACTCGATAGAAGAGAGGGACTATGGCTACACCTTC.

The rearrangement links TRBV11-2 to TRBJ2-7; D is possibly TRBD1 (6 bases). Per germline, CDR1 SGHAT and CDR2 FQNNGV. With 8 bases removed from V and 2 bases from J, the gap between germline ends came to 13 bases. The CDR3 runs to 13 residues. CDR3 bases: TGTGCCAGCTGGGGGACACCGACCTACGAGCAGTACTTC. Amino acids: CASWGTPTYEQYF.

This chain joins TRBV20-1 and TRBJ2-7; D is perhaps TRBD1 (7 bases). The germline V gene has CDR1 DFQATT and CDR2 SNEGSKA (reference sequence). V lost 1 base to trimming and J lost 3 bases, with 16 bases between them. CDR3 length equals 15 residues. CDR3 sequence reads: CSARAAGQPDYEQYF. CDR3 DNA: TGCAGTGCTAGAGCCGCGGGACAGCCCGACTACGAGCAGTACTTC.

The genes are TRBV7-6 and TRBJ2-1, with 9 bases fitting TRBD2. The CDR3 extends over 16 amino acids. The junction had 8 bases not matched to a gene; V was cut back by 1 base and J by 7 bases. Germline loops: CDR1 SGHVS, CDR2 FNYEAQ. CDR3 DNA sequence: TGTGCCAGCAGCTTAGTTTTGCGGGGGGGGACAAATGAGCAGTTCTTC. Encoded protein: CASSLVLRGGTNEQFF. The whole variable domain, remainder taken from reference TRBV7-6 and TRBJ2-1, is GAGVSQSPRYKVTKRGQDVALRCDPISGHVSLYWYRQALGQGPEFLTYFNYEAQQDKSGLPNDRFSAERPEGSISTLTIQRTEQRDSAMYRCASSLVLRGGTNEQFFGPGTRLTVL.

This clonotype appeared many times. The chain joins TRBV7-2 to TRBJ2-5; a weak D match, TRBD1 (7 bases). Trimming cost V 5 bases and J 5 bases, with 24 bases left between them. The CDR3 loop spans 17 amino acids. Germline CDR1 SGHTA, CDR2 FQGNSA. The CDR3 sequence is CASSPKLARGVRETQYF. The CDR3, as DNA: TGTGCCAGCAGCCCCAAATTGGCCAGGGGGGTTCGGGAGACCCAGTACTTC.

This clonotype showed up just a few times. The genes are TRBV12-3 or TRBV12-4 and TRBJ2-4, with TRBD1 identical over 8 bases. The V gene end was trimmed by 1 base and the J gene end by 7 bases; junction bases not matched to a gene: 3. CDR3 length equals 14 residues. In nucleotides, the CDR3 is TGTGCCAGCAGTTTAGACTCAGGGGGCAACATTCAGTACTTC. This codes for CASSLDSGGNIQYF.

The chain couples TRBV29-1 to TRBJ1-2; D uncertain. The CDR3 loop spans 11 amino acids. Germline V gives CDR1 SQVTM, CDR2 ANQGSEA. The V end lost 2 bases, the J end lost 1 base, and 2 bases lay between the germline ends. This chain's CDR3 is CSVEINYGYTF. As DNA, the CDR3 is TGCAGCGTTGAAATTAACTATGGCTACACCTTC.

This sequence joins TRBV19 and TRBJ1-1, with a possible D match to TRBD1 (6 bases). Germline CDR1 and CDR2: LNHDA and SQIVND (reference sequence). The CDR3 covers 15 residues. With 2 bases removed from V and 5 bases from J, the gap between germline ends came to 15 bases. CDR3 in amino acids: CASSITFGGWTEAFF. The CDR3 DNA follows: TGTGCCAGTAGTATAACCTTTGGGGGCTGGACTGAAGCTTTCTTT.

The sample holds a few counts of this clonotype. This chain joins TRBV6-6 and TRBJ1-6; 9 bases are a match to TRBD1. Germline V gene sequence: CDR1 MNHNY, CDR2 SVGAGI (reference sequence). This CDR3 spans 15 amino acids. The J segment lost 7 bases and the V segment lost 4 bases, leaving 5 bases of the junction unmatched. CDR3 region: CASSSDRGMNSPLHF. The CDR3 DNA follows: TGTGCCAGCAGTTCCGACAGGGGGATGAATTCACCCCTCCACTTT.

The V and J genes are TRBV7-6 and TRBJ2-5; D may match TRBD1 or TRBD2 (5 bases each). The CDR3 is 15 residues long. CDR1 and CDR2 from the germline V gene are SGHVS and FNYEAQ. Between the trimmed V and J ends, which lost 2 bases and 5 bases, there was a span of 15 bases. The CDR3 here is CASSLYPQDWETQYF. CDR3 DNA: TGTGCCAGCAGCTTATACCCACAGGACTGGGAGACCCAGTACTTC.

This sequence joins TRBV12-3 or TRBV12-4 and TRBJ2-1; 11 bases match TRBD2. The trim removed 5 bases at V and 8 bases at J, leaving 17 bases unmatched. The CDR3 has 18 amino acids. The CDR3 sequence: CASSQTSGVLIVHDEQFF. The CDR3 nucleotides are TGTGCCAGCAGTCAGACTAGCGGGGTGTTGATAGTCCACGATGAGCAGTTCTTC.

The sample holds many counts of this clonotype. This CDR3 is CASSQDGVSGANVLTF. The CDR3 nucleotides read TGCGCCAGCAGCCAAGATGGGGTCTCTGGGGCCAACGTCCTGACTTTC. The chain has TRBV4-3 and TRBJ2-6; D is undetermined. CDR1 LGHNA and CDR2 YSLEER come from the germline V gene. V was cut by 0 bases and J by 0 bases, with 6 bases left in between. CDR3 size: 16 residues.